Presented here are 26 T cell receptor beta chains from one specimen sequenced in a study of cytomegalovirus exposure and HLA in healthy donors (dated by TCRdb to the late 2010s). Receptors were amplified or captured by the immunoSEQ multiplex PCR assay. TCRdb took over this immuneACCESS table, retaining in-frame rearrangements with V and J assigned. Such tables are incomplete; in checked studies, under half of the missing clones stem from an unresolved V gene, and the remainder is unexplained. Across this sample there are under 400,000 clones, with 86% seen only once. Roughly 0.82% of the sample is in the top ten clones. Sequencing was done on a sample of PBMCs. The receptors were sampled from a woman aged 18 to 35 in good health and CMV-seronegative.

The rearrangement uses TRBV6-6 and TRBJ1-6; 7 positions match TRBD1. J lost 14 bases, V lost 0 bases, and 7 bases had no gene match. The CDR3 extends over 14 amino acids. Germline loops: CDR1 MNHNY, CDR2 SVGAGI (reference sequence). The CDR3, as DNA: TGTGCCAGCAGTTACTCACAGGGGCTGGCGGCCCTCCACTTT. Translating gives CASSYSQGLAALHF.

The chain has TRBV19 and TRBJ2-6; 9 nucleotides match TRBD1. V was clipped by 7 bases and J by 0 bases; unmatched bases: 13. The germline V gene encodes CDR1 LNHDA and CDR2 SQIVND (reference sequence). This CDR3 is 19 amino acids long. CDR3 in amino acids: CASKTSGGQGVSGANVLTF. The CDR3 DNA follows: TGTGCCAGTAAAACATCCGGGGGACAGGGCGTCTCTGGGGCCAACGTCCTGACTTTC.

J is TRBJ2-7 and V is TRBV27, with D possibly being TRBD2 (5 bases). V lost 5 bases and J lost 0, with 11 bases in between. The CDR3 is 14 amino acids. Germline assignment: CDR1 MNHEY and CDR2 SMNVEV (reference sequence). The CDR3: CASSIGENSYEQYF. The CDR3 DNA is TGTGCCAGCAGTATCGGGGAAAACTCCTACGAGCAGTACTTC.

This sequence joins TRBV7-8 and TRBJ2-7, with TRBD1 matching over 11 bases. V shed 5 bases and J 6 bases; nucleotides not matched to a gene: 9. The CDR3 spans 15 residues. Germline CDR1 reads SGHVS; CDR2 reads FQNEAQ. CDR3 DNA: TGTGCCAGCAGCAATCCGGGACAGGGGGTGGGCGAGCAGTACTTC. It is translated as CASSNPGQGVGEQYF.

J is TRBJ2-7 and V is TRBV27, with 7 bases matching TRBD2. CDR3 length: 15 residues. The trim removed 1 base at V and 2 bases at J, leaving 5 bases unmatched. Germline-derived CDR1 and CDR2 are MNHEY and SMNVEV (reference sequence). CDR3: CASSLWAGEAYEQYF. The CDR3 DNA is TGTGCCAGCAGTTTATGGGCGGGAGAGGCCTACGAGCAGTACTTC.

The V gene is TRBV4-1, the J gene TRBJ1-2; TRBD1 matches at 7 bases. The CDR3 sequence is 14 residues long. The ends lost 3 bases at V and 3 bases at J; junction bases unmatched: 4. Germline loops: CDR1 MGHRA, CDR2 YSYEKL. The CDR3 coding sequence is TGCGCCAGCAGCCACACAGGGGACTACTATGGCTACACCTTC. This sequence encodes CASSHTGDYYGYTF.

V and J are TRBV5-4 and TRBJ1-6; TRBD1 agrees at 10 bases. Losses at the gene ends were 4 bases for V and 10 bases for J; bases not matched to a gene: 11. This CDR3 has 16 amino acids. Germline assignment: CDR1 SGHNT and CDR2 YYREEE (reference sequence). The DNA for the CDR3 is TGTGCCAGCAGCCCTTTTTCCGGGACAGGGGTGTCACCCCTCCACTTT. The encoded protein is CASSPFSGTGVSPLHF.

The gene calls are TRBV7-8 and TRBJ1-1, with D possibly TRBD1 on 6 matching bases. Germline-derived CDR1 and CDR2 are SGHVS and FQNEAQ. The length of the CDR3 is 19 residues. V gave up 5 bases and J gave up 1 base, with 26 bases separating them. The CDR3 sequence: CASSRHATGSLSSNTEAFF. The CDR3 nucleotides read TGTGCCAGCAGCCGACACGCAACAGGGTCACTCTCTTCGAACACTGAAGCTTTCTTT. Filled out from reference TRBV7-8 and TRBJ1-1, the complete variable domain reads GAGVSQSPRYKVAKRGQDVALRCDPISGHVSLFWYQQALGQGPEFLTYFQNEAQLDKSGLPSDRFFAERPEGSVSTLKIQRTQQEDSAVYLCASSRHATGSLSSNTEAFFGQGTRLTVV.

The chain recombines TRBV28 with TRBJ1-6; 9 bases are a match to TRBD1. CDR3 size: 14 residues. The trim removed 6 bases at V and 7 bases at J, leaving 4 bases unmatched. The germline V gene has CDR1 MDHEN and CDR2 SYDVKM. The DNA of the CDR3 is TGTGCCAGCAGGACCGGGACAGGGAATTCACCCCTCCACTTT. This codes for CASRTGTGNSPLHF.

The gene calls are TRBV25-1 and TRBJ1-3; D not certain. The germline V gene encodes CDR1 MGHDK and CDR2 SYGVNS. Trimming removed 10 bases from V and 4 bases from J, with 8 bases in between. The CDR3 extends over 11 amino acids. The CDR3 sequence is CATMEGNTIYF. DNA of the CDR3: TGTGCCACCATGGAGGGAAACACCATATATTTT.

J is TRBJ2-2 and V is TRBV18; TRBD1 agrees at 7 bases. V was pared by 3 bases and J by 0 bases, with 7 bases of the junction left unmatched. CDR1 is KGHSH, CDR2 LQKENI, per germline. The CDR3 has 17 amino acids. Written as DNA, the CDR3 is TGTGCCAGCTCACCCTATACCGGGACAGCGAACACCGGGGAGCTGTTTTTT. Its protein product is CASSPYTGTANTGELFF.

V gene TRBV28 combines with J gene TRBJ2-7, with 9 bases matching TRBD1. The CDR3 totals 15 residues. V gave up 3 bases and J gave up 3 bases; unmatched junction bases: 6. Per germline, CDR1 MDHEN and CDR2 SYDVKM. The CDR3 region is CASSFWGTGIYEQYF. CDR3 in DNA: TGTGCCAGCAGTTTTTGGGGGACAGGGATCTACGAGCAGTACTTC. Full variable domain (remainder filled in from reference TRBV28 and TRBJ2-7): DVKVTQSSRYLVKRTGEKVFLECVQDMDHENMFWYRQDPGLGLRLIYFSYDVKMKEKGDIPEGYSVSREKKERFSLILESASTNQTSMYLCASSFWGTGIYEQYFGPGTRLTVT.

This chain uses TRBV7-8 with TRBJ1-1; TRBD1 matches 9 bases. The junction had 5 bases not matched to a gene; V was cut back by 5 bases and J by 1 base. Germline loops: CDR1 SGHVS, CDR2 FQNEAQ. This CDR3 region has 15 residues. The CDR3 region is CASSKDRGRNTEAFF. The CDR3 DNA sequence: TGTGCCAGCAGCAAGGACAGGGGACGGAACACTGAAGCTTTCTTT.

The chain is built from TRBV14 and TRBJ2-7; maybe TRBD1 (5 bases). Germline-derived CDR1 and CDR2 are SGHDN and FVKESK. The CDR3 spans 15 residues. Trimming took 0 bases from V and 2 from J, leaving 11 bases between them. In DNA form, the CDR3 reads TGTGCCAGCAGCCAAGACTTGGACACCACCTACGAGCAGTACTTC. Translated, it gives CASSQDLDTTYEQYF. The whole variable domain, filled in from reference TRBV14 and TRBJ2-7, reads EAGVTQFPSHSVIEKGQTVTLRCDPISGHDNLYWYRRVMGKEIKFLLHFVKESKQDESGMPNNRFLAERTGGTYSTLKVQPAELEDSGVYFCASSQDLDTTYEQYFGPGTRLTVT.

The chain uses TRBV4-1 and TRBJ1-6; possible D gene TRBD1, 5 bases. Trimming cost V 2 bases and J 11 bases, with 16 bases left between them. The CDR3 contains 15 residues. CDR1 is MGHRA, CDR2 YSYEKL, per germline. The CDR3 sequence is CASSQLTQGGAPLHF. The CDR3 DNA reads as TGCGCCAGCAGCCAATTGACCCAGGGCGGCGCACCCCTCCACTTT.

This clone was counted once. The CDR3 DNA reads TGCGCCAGCAGCCAAGCGGGGTACATAAATACGCAGTATTTT. As protein: CASSQAGYINTQYF. The chain employs TRBV4-1 and TRBJ2-3, with D perhaps TRBD2 (5 bases). The V gene lost 1 base and the J gene lost 7 bases, with 12 bases spanning the gap. This CDR3 region has 14 residues. The germline CDR1 and CDR2 sequences are MGHRA and YSYEKL.

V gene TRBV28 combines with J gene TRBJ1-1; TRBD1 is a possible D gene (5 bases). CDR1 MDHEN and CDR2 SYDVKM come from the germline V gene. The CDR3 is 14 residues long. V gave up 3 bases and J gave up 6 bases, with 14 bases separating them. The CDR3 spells CASSFIQGRSEAFF. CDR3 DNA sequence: TGTGCCAGCAGTTTTATTCAGGGTAGGTCTGAAGCTTTCTTT.

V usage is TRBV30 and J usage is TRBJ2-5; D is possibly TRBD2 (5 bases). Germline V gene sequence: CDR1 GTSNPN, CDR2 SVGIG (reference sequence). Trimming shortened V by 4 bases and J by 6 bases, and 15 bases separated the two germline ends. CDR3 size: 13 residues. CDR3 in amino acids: CAWIREGLQTQYF. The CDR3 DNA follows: TGTGCCTGGATCAGAGAGGGCTTGCAGACCCAGTACTTC.

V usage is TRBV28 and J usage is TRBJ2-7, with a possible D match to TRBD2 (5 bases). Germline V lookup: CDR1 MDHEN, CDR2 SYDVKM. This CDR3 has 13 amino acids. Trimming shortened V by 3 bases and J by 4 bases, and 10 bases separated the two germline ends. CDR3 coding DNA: TGTGCCAGCAGTTTCGCGGGCCGTTACGAGCAGTACTTC. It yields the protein CASSFAGRYEQYF.

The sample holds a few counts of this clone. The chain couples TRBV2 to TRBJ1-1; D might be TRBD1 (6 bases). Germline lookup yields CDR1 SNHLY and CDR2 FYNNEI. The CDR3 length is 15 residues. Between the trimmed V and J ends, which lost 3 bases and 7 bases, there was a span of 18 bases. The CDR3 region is CASSETITGRLEAFF. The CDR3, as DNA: TGTGCCAGCAGTGAGACGATCACAGGGAGACTTGAAGCTTTCTTT. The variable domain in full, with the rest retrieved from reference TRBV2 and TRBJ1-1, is EPEVTQTPSHQVTQMGQEVILRCVPISNHLYFYWYRQILGQKVEFLVSFYNNEISEKSEIFDDQFSVERPDGSNFTLKIRSTKLEDSAMYFCASSETITGRLEAFFGQGTRLTVV.

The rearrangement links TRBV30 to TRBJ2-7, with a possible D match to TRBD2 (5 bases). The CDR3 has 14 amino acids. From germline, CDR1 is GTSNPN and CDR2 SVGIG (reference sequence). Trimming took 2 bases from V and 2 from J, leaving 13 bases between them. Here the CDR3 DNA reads TGTGCCTGGAGTCGGCGGGCCCCCCCCTACGAGCAGTACTTC. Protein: CAWSRRAPPYEQYF.

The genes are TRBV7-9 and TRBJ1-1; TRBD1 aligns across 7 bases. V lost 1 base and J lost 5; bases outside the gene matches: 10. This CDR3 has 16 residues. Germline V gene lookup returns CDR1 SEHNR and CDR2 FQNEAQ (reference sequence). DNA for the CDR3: TGTGCCAGCAGCTTAGTGGGACTGACAGGGTGGACTGAAGCTTTCTTT. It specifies CASSLVGLTGWTEAFF.

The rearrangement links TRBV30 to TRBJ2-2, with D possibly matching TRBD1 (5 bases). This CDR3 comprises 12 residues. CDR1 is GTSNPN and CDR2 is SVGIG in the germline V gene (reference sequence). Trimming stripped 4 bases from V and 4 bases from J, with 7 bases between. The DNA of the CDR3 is TGTGCCTGGACAGGGTTCACCGGGGAGCTGTTTTTT. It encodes CAWTGFTGELFF.

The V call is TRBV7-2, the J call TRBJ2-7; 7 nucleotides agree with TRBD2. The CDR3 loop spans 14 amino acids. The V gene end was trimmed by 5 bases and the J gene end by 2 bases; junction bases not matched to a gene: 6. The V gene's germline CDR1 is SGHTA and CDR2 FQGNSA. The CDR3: CASSKAGSPYEQYF. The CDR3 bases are TGTGCCAGCAGCAAAGCGGGATCTCCCTACGAGCAGTACTTC.

The CDR3: CASSFGVKDEKLFF. CDR3 in DNA: TGTGCCAGCAGCTTCGGGGTCAAAGATGAAAAACTGTTTTTT. The chain employs TRBV7-9 and TRBJ1-4; D is ambiguous. The CDR3 extends over 14 amino acids. The V gene's germline CDR1 is SEHNR and CDR2 FQNEAQ (reference sequence). Between the trimmed V and J ends, which lost 3 bases and 6 bases, there was a span of 11 bases.

The CDR3 loop reads CASSSWGGKNQAFF. The CDR3 DNA sequence: TGTGCCAGCAGTTCCTGGGGGGGGAAAAACCAAGCTTTCTTT. The chain couples TRBV5-4 to TRBJ1-1; TRBD1 might be the D (5 bases). The V gene's germline CDR1 is SGHNT and CDR2 YYREEE (reference sequence). The CDR3 contains 14 residues. Trimming removed 5 bases at V and 9 bases at J, with 20 bases between.